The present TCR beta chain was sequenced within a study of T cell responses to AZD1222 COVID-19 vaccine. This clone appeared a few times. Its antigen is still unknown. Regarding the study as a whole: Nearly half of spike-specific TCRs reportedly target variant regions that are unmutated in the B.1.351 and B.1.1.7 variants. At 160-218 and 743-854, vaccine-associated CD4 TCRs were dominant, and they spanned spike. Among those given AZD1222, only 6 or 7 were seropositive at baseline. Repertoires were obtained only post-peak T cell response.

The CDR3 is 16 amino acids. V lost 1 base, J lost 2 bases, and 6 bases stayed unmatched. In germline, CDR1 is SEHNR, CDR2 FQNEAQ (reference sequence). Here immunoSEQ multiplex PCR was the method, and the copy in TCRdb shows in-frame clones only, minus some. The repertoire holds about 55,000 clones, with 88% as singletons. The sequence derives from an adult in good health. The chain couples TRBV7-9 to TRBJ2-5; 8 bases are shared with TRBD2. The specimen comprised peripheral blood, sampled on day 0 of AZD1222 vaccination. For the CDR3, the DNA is TGTGCCAGCAGCTTAGGCTCGACTAGCGTTCAAGAGACCCAGTACTTC. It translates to CASSLGSTSVQETQYF.